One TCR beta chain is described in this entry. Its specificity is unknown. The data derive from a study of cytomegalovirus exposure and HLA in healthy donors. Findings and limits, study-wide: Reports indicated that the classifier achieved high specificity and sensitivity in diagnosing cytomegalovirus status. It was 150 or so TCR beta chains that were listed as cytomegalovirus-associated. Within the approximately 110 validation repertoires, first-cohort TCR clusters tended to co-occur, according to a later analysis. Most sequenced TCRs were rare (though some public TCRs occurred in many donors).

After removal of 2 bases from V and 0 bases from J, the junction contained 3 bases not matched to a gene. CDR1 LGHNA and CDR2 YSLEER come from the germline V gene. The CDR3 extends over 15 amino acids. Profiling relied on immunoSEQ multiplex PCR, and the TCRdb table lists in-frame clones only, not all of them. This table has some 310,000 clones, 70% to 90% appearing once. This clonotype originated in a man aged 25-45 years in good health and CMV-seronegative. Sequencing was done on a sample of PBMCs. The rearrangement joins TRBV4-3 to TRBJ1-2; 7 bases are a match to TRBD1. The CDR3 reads CASSQYRGSNYGYTF. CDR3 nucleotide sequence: TGCGCCAGCAGCCAATACAGGGGTTCTAACTATGGCTACACCTTC.